This T cell receptor beta chain was profiled in a study of blood T cell repertoires in COVID-19. For the study at large: Sites in the United States, Italy and Spain provided acute and convalescent COVID-19 samples. PBMCs, B-cell-depleted T cells, or T cells were the source of the cDNA or gDNA that made up the material.

Per the study methods: Reference gene primer amplification gave estimated nucleated cell counts. The assay was immunoSEQ multiplex PCR, and TCRdb's table has in-frame clones only and misses some. From that table come the V and J calls and clone size; the DNA was used to work out D and trimming. The table has fewer than 300,000 clones, 82% seen once. This CDR3 has 15 residues. Trimming stripped 4 bases from V and 1 base from J, with 12 bases between. Germline loops: CDR1 MNHEY, CDR2 SVGAGI. This receptor was taken from a woman aged 18-29 years with acute or convalescent COVID-19. This chain joins TRBV6-5 and TRBJ2-3; TRBD2 might be the D (6 bases). Sample: peripheral blood. The CDR3 nucleotides read TGTGCCAGCAGTTCCCAGTGGGGGGGCACAGATACGCAGTATTTT. As protein: CASSSQWGGTDTQYF.